The next 18 T cell receptor beta chains were all read from a single sample in a study of blood T cells in healthy people across ages. For the second PCR, which ran for roughly 6 to 12 cycles, a sample-barcoded 5' primer and a J-beta primer mix were used. TCRdb re-called the 5' RACE reads through MiXCR, storing one row per CDR3 protein. This repertoire shows 650,000 to 1,000,000 distinct CDR3 sequences, around half found once; its top ten account for roughly 20%. The source material was blood. Receptors originate from an elderly man in good health.

The rearrangement uses TRBV12-3 or TRBV12-4 and TRBJ1-2; D gene uncertain. The CDR3 sequence is 17 residues long. V was trimmed by 5 bases and J by 3 bases, leaving 22 bases between them. This CDR3 reads CASSLPGPPPAHYGYTF. The DNA for the CDR3 is TGTGCCAGCAGTCTGCCCGGGCCTCCCCCGGCCCACTATGGCTACACCTTC.

The J gene is TRBJ2-5, the V gene TRBV6-2 or TRBV6-3; 11 bases line up with TRBD2. V lost 7 bases, J lost 2 bases, and 3 bases stayed unmatched. The CDR3 has 14 amino acids. CDR1 MNHEY and CDR2 SVGEGT come from the germline V gene. This CDR3 reads CASKLAGVQETQYF. CDR3 nucleotide sequence: TGTGCCAGCAAACTAGCGGGAGTACAAGAGACCCAGTACTTC.

This clonotype was counted between two and nine times. This sequence joins TRBV11-2 and TRBJ2-1, with TRBD2 matching 11 bases. The CDR3 length is 16 residues. Germline values: CDR1 SGHAT, CDR2 FQNNGV. The V segment lost 3 bases and the J segment 6 bases; nucleotides outside the gene matches: 7. CDR3 in DNA: TGTGCCAGCAGCTTTTTCGGGACTAGCGGCCCCAATGAGCAGTTCTTC. It codes for CASSFFGTSGPNEQFF. Full variable domain (remainder filled in from reference TRBV11-2 and TRBJ2-1): EAGVAQSPRYKIIEKRQSVAFWCNPISGHATLYWYQQILGQGPKLLIQFQNNGVVDDSQLPKDRFSAERLKGVDSTLKIQPAKLEDSAVYLCASSFFGTSGPNEQFFGPGTRLTVL.

The chain uses TRBV7-2 and TRBJ2-1; a weak D match, TRBD1 (6 bases). CDR3 length: 13 residues. Germline lookup yields CDR1 SGHTA and CDR2 FQGNSA. V gave up 4 bases and J gave up 8 bases, with 12 bases separating them. CDR3: CASSSNRVDEQFF. The CDR3 DNA is TGTGCCAGCAGCTCTAACAGGGTCGATGAGCAGTTCTTC.

A note on this clonotype: Given a much more abundant clone one base away, this may be a read error. The chain is built from TRBV28 and TRBJ2-7, with 7 bases fitting TRBD1. This CDR3 has 16 amino acids. The trim removed 4 bases at V and 0 bases at J, leaving 9 bases unmatched. CDR1 is MDHEN, CDR2 SYDVKM, per germline. CDR3 DNA sequence: TGTGCCAGCAGTTCGTCGGATGGGGACAGCTCCTACGAGCAGTACTTC. It yields the protein CASSSSDGDSSYEQYF.

This rearrangement joins TRBV7-9 to TRBJ1-1, with no clear D. V gave up 2 bases and J gave up 1 base, with 8 bases separating them. CDR1 is SEHNR, CDR2 FQNEAQ, per germline (reference sequence). There are 14 residues in the CDR3. Here the CDR3 reads CASSLNWQNTEAFF. The CDR3 DNA sequence: TGTGCCAGCAGCTTAAATTGGCAGAACACTGAAGCTTTCTTT.

V is TRBV2 and J is TRBJ2-5, with no clear D. Per germline, CDR1 SNHLY and CDR2 FYNNEI. Trimming stripped 6 bases from V and 2 bases from J, with 10 bases between. The CDR3 covers 13 residues. Written as DNA, the CDR3 is TGTGCCAGCAGGGCGAGATATCAAGAGACCCAGTACTTC. Translating it yields CASRARYQETQYF.

This CDR3 reads CASSQERAINTEAFF. The CDR3 bases are TGCGCCAGCAGCCAAGAAAGGGCTATTAACACTGAAGCTTTCTTT. The genes are TRBV4-3 and TRBJ1-1; D gene uncertain. Germline loops: CDR1 LGHNA, CDR2 YSLEER. CDR3 length: 15 residues. The germline V and J ends were trimmed by 0 bases and 2 bases, with 10 bases remaining between them.

As regards this clonotype: An end of the junction differs from the germline gene, which may be a read error. The chain is built from TRBV18 and TRBJ2-6; TRBD1 matches at 11 bases. Germline CDR1 reads KGHSH; CDR2 reads LQKENI. The CDR3 loop spans 16 amino acids. The CDR3 here is CASSEGQGAGANVPTF. The CDR3, as DNA: TGTGCCAGCTCAGAAGGACAGGGGGCCGGGGCCAACGTCCCGACTTTC.

This clonotype was observed a handful of times. This chain links TRBV12-3 or TRBV12-4 with TRBJ1-5; 7 bases are shared with TRBD1. V shed 3 bases and J 3 bases; nucleotides not matched to a gene: 11. The CDR3 consists of 17 residues. Here the CDR3 reads CASSLGWHRGFNQPQHF. The CDR3 coding sequence is TGTGCCAGCAGTTTGGGCTGGCACAGGGGCTTCAATCAGCCCCAGCATTTT.

The chain joins TRBV4-2 to TRBJ2-3; TRBD2 agrees at 10 bases. Looked up from germline, CDR1 is LGHNA and CDR2 is YNFKEQ. Trimming took 4 bases from V and 3 from J; bases not matched to a gene: 10. The CDR3 is made up of 17 amino acids. CDR3 sequence: CASSRTGLARATDTQYF. The CDR3 coding sequence is TGTGCCAGCAGCCGCACGGGACTAGCGAGAGCAACAGATACGCAGTATTTT.

This clonotype appeared once. The CDR3 protein is CATSDPGTFNQPQHF. The CDR3 nucleotides read TGTGCCACCAGTGATCCCGGGACATTCAATCAGCCCCAGCATTTT. The J gene is TRBJ1-5, the V gene TRBV24-1, with TRBD1 as a possible D gene (6 bases). The germline V gene has CDR1 KGHDR and CDR2 SFDVKD. There are 15 residues in the CDR3. The ends were cut back, 3 bases at V and 3 bases at J, with 11 bases in the middle.

The CDR3 nucleotides are TGCAGCGTCCGGACAGGGGAGGGGGAAAAACTGTTTTTT. This translates into CSVRTGEGEKLFF. This sequence joins TRBV29-1 and TRBJ1-4; 9 bases fit TRBD1. This CDR3 has 13 amino acids. V lost 6 bases to trimming and J lost 8 bases; unmatched junction nucleotides: 7. CDR1 is SQVTM, CDR2 ANQGSEA, per germline.

Written as DNA, the CDR3 is TGTGCCAGCAGTCGATTCAGGGGGCAGGAAAAACTGTTTTTT. Translation: CASSRFRGQEKLFF. This chain joins TRBV6-5 and TRBJ1-4; TRBD1 agrees at 8 bases. This CDR3 spans 14 amino acids. Germline V gene sequence: CDR1 MNHEY, CDR2 SVGAGI. Trimming at V came to 5 bases and at J to 8 bases, leaving 7 bases not matched to a gene.

This clonotype occurred a few times. The chain carries TRBV7-2 and TRBJ2-7, with 9 positions matching TRBD1. The CDR3 loop spans 16 amino acids. V shed 3 bases and J 4 bases; nucleotides not matched to a gene: 10. CDR1 SGHTA and CDR2 FQGNSA come from the germline V gene. CDR3 bases: TGTGCCAGCAGCTTTGGGGACCGGGACAGGGCGTACGAGCAGTACTTC. The encoded protein is CASSFGDRDRAYEQYF.

This clonotype has just a few counts. V is TRBV7-2 and J is TRBJ2-7; D is tentatively TRBD1 or TRBD2 (6 bases each). CDR1 and CDR2 from the germline V gene are SGHTA and FQGNSA. The CDR3 is 15 residues long. The ends were cut back, 5 bases at V and 3 bases at J, with 17 bases in the middle. The CDR3 loop reads CASSPAAGTHYEQYF. The CDR3 DNA reads as TGTGCCAGCAGCCCAGCGGCGGGGACACACTACGAGCAGTACTTC.

This clonotype has ten or more counts. CDR3 nucleotide sequence: TGTGCCAGCAGCGCTATGGAGACCCAGTACTTC. Its translation: CASSAMETQYF. V and J are TRBV14 and TRBJ2-5; no clear D. Trimming pared 5 bases from V and 5 bases from J, leaving 6 bases between. The CDR3 extends over 11 amino acids. Germline-derived CDR1 and CDR2 are SGHDN and FVKESK.

V is TRBV5-1 and J is TRBJ1-4; D unclear. Germline V gives CDR1 SGHRS, CDR2 YFSETQ. This CDR3 region has 14 residues. Deletions cut 2 bases from V and 0 bases from J, with 5 bases between. The CDR3 reads CASSLQTTNEKLFF. In nucleotides, the CDR3 is TGCGCCAGCAGCTTACAGACAACTAATGAAAAACTGTTTTTT.